This T cell receptor (beta chain) was sequenced in a study of cytomegalovirus exposure and HLA in healthy donors (dated by TCRdb to 2017 to 2019). Broadly, across the study: A later analysis indicated that the roughly 120 validation repertoires were generated on the platform also employed for the roughly 730 repertoires of the first cohort. To predict cytomegalovirus infection status, the study combined high-throughput TCR immunosequencing, statistical association of individual TCRs with disease status, and machine learning. The aim of the study was to test whether cataloging public T cell receptors could identify signatures of past pathogen exposure. A separate validation cohort of some 130 different subjects was used in addition to the 666-subject first cohort. Study-wide conclusions, independent of this receptor: In the study, 150 to 200 TCR beta chains were listed as associated with cytomegalovirus. Cytomegalovirus status was reported to be diagnosed by the classifier with high specificity and sensitivity in both the original and validation cohorts. A later analysis lacked HLA typing for the validation cohort, so it scored co-occurrence in that cohort across all 120 or so repertoires. Most TCR sequences were seen in very few donors, while some public TCRs were found in many individuals. Of the cluster scores, roughly 95% were above 0 in a later analysis, which found that TCRs clustered in the first cohort also tended to co-occur in the roughly 130 validation repertoires. In vitro tests confirmed that a few of the cytomegalovirus-associated TCR beta chains recognize cytomegalovirus antigens. According to the authors, the approach could potentially be generalized to other disease states and immunological phenotypes.

The donors belonged to the validation cohort of about 120 subjects, which was separate from the roughly 670-subject first cohort. Library generation was performed with the immunoSEQ multiplex PCR assay. The authors' pipeline ran thus. A statistical classification framework was built for diagnosing cytomegalovirus status from the catalog of TCR beta chain sequences. What TCRdb holds here is the immuneACCESS table cut down to in-frame rearrangements. Part of the clones is not present; checked against another copy, under half of the missing clones reflect an unresolved V gene, and the others are unexplained. V and J calls and clone size are given by that table; D and trimming were obtained from the DNA. Present in this sample are 250,000 to 300,000 clones, 80% to 90% of which were seen just once. Jointly, the top ten make up over 0.95% of the sample. Relative to germline, V is 3 bases shorter and J is 11 bases shorter, with 8 bases between their ends. Sequences DFQATT (CDR1) and SNEGSKA (CDR2) are obtained from the germline V gene (reference sequence). The CDR3 spans 10 residues, from the cysteine through the phenylalanine. Just the 30-base CDR3 DNA is kept, in frame starting at base 1.

Regarding this clone: No cognate antigen has been identified for it. No much larger clone is present one base from it, and per-base qualities are unavailable.

The clonotype originates from a woman between 18 and 30 years old in good health and CMV-seronegative. The sequenced material came from PBMCs. The receptor chain draws on TRBV20-1 and TRBJ2-1; the D segment cannot be called with confidence. The CDR3: CSASAAKQFF. Here is the DNA: TGCAGTGCTAGTGCTGCTAAGCAGTTCTTC.